These 3 T cell receptor beta chains originate from one sample sequenced in a study of T and B cells in COVID-19 patients. BIOMED2 TRB-A/B primer pools were used in multiplex TRB PCR. Each CDR3 protein is one row after TCRdb ran MiXCR on the multiplex PCR reads. Here the sample spans around 1,200 distinct CDR3 sequences, roughly 22% being singletons. Blood genomic DNA input for TRB amplification was about 240-550 ng. Sequencing was done on a sample of blood. Source of these receptors: a human donor with active COVID-19.

This clonotype counts as large. The J gene is TRBJ2-3, the V gene TRBV15, with TRBD1 as a possible D gene (6 bases). Trimming cost V 3 bases and J 5 bases, with 18 bases left between them. The CDR3 contains 16 residues. Germline CDR1 reads LNHNV; CDR2 reads YYDKDF (reference sequence). The CDR3 region has the DNA TGTGCCACCAGCAGTGGGGACATGGGGTCTTTAGATACGCAGTATTTT. This gives the protein CATSSGDMGSLDTQYF.

This clonotype is medium-sized by share. The chain uses TRBV24-1 and TRBJ2-7, with TRBD1 identical over 9 bases. Germline V gene sequence: CDR1 KGHDR, CDR2 SFDVKD. This CDR3 is 15 amino acids long. V was clipped by 7 bases and J by 5 bases; unmatched bases: 11. The CDR3 coding sequence is TGTGCCACCAGCCCCTCCGGGACAGGGTCCCACGAGCAGTACTTC. It translates to CATSPSGTGSHEQYF.

In its sample, this clonotype is large. The chain combines TRBV30 with TRBJ2-1; TRBD2 matches at 12 bases. Germline CDR1 reads GTSNPN; CDR2 reads SVGIG (reference sequence). The CDR3 covers 15 residues. Trimming at V came to 4 bases and at J to 9 bases, leaving 10 bases not matched to a gene. DNA for the CDR3: TGTGCCTGGACTTCGACCCTAGCGGGAGGGGTTGAGCAGTTCTTC. Encoded protein: CAWTSTLAGGVEQFF.